Sequencing of this T cell receptor beta chain was carried out in a study of patients and donors after allogeneic stem cell transplantation. The CDR3 runs to 14 residues. Trimming took 2 bases from V and 5 from J, leaving 12 bases between them. Germline loops: CDR1 SGHRS, CDR2 YFSETQ. TCRdb analysed the RT-PCR reads with MiXCR anew, one entry per CDR3 protein. The table has 100,000 to 130,000 distinct CDR3 sequences, around 36% seen once. This clonotype has only a few counts. V is TRBV5-1 and J is TRBJ2-3, with a possible D match to TRBD2 (6 bases). The TCR originated in a human donor who was either an allogeneic HSCT recipient or a stem cell or donor lymphocyte infusion donor (not recorded which). It is not recorded whose cells these are; they may come from a transplant donor. The specimen sequenced was blood, either unsorted or a sorted T cell fraction (not recorded which). CDR3 amino acids: CASSFQDYIDTQYF. CDR3 in DNA: TGCGCCAGCAGCTTTCAGGACTACATAGATACGCAGTATTTT. Full variable domain (outside the CDR3, taken from reference TRBV5-1 and TRBJ2-3): KAGVTQTPRYLIKTRGQQVTLSCSPISGHRSVSWYQQTPGQGLQFLFEYFSETQRNKGNFPGRFSGRQFSNSRSEMNVSTLELGDSALYLCASSFQDYIDTQYFGPGTRLTVL.